The present TCR beta chain was sequenced within a study of blood T cell repertoires in COVID-19. Study context: From T cells, B-cell-depleted T cells, or PBMCs came the material, which was cDNA or gDNA.

Germline assignment: CDR1 MDHEN and CDR2 SYDVKM. V gave up 7 bases and J gave up 3 bases, with 13 bases separating them. This CDR3 contains 14 residues. Clones were read by immunoSEQ multiplex PCR, and TCRdb kept only the in-frame ones, dropping some. This table holds about 220,000 clones, around 83% found once. The origin of this receptor is a man between 45 and 60 years old with active or convalescent COVID-19. Sequenced input: peripheral blood. The chain links TRBV28 to TRBJ1-5; no definite D call. The CDR3 DNA reads as TGTGCCAGCAACACGGGGTTATTCAATCAGCCCCAGCATTTT. The encoded protein is CASNTGLFNQPQHF. Looking up the rest from reference TRBV28 and TRBJ1-5 gives the full variable domain: DVKVTQSSRYLVKRTGEKVFLECVQDMDHENMFWYRQDPGLGLRLIYFSYDVKMKEKGDIPEGYSVSREKKERFSLILESASTNQTSMYLCASNTGLFNQPQHFGDGTRLSIL.